This T cell receptor beta chain was recovered during a study of blood T cells in healthy people across ages. Study-wide background: With template switching, about one barcoded beta molecule was captured per two T cells.

Looked up from germline, CDR1 is SQVTM and CDR2 is ANQGSEA. This CDR3 has 13 amino acids. PCR was performed a second time for about 7 to 12 cycles using a sample-barcoded 5' primer and a J-beta primer mix. TCRdb called the 5' RACE reads again in MiXCR, with one record for every CDR3 protein. Of some 1,800,000 distinct CDR3 sequences in the sample, around 42% are singletons; the top ten hold around 23%. Study conclusions and caveats: Naive T cell percentage and TCR beta diversity correlated strongly. Relative to aged donors, long-lived donors carried more naive CD4+ cells and displayed higher diversity.

Of note for this clonotype: Its specificity is unknown.

V usage is TRBV29-1 and J usage is TRBJ2-1, with D possibly matching TRBD1 (5 bases). The J call may be in error: the DNA end matches TRBJ2-7 better. Sequenced sample: blood. The receptor comes from a human donor in good health. The CDR3 nucleotides are TGCAGCGTGACAGAATCTACCTACAATGAGCAGTACTTC. As protein: CSVTESTYNEQYF.